This TCR beta chain was identified during a study of OX40 agonist ivuxolimab in advanced cancers. Overall study context: Patients were treated with ivuxolimab, an agonistic anti-OX40 (CD134) antibody. Study observations and caveats: Expanded clones belonging to CD8+ T cells outnumbered, on average, those of CD4+.

The CDR3 runs to 14 residues. Germline CDR1 and CDR2: LNHDA and SQIVND (reference sequence). Trimming pared 8 bases from V and 1 base from J, leaving 15 bases between. Assay: immunoSEQ multiplex PCR; the TCRdb copy retains only in-frame clones and omits some. The sample lists approximately 88,000 clones; nearly 90% were seen once. On cycle 4 day 1 and cycle 7 day 1, as well as at baseline, blood was sampled. As concerns this clone: Its antigen is unknown.

This clonotype was sampled from an adult with an advanced solid tumor such as melanoma, head and neck, liver or kidney cancer. The chain carries TRBV19 and TRBJ2-7; tentative D call: TRBD1 (5 bases). Source: CD4+ or CD8+ T cells sorted from blood, taken in a trial of the OX40 agonist ivuxolimab. CDR3 nucleotides: TGTGCCAGTTCTGGACAAGGGGCGTCCTACGAGCAGTACTTC. This sequence encodes CASSGQGASYEQYF.